This T cell receptor (beta chain) came from a study of cytomegalovirus exposure and HLA in healthy donors. Study findings and constraints: It was only CMV serostatus that was available as immune exposure information.

Both 60 Vbeta primers and 13 Jbeta primers went into the PCR. Sequencing was performed with immunoSEQ multiplex PCR; in TCRdb, only in-frame clones are kept and a portion is missing. The sample carries 150,000 to 200,000 clones, about three quarters recorded once. The V end was cut by 4 bases, the J end by 1 base, with 5 bases between. The CDR3 has 12 residues. The germline V gene has CDR1 SEHNR and CDR2 FQNEAQ (reference sequence). In the case of this clone: Its antigen is as yet unknown.

Nominally healthy donors provided the samples, though records likely missed some immune exposures. The sequenced sample consisted of PBMCs. This receptor was obtained from a woman between 40 and 55 years old in good health and CMV-seronegative. The V and J genes are TRBV7-9 and TRBJ2-7, with D uncertain. As DNA, the CDR3 is TGTGCCAGCAGCTACCTATCCTACGAGCAGTACTTC. This sequence encodes CASSYLSYEQYF.